The T cell receptor (beta chain) described here comes from a study of T cell changes during pregnancy in multiple sclerosis. From germline, CDR1 is SGHTA and CDR2 FQGNSA. The CDR3 runs to 15 residues. V lost 1 base to trimming and J lost 4 bases; unmatched junction nucleotides: 3. This table comes from immunoSEQ multiplex PCR, and its TCRdb copy is limited to in-frame clones, with some not included. The sample contains about 54,000 clones, about 87% of which appear only once. J is TRBJ2-1 and V is TRBV7-2; the match to TRBD2 covers 8 bases. This material consisted of CD4+ T cells from peripheral blood mononuclear cells, taken in the first trimester of pregnancy. The receptor was derived from a female donor with multiple sclerosis, enrolled in a pregnancy study. Here the CDR3 DNA reads TGTGCCAGCAGCTTAGGTAGCGGGAATTACAATGAGCAGTTCTTC. It encodes CASSLGSGNYNEQFF.